The present T cell receptor beta chain was sequenced within a study of T cells after yellow fever vaccination. Trimming at V came to 6 bases and at J to 7 bases, leaving 10 bases not matched to a gene. Germline CDR1 and CDR2: MDHEN and SYDVKM. The CDR3 length is 15 residues. General observations from the study: It was a small share of clonotypes that appeared in both CD4 and CD8 compartments. Compared with primary, the secondary response was weaker and peaked at day 5, not 15.

TCRdb independently ran MiXCR on the 5' RACE reads; one entry per CDR3 protein. The sample shows about 240,000 distinct CDR3 sequences, 3.6% of them seen only once. This clonotype was seen ten or more times. Its antigen is currently unknown. The source is a man aged 18 to 29 who received the YFV17D yellow fever vaccine. This sequence joins TRBV28 and TRBJ2-1; 9 bases agree with TRBD2. The specimen was PBMCs, collected 15 days after the yellow fever booster vaccination. This CDR3 is CASRGGSGGINEQFF. Written as DNA, the CDR3 is TGTGCCAGCAGGGGGGGTAGCGGGGGTATAAATGAGCAGTTCTTC.